This T cell receptor beta chain was captured in a study of beta chain features in type 1 diabetes. For the study at large: On cell yields, gender and age, patients and healthy donors were similar. Study-level findings and limits: Since sequencing was performed on cDNA, cells with high TCR expression could be over-represented. Across all four CD4+ subsets, people with type 1 diabetes showed modestly shorter TCRB CDR3s. PCR might preferentially amplify shorter templates, equally in patients and controls.

There are 14 residues in the CDR3. J lost 3 bases, V lost 2 bases, and 3 bases had no gene match. The germline V gene has CDR1 LNHNV and CDR2 YYDKDF (reference sequence). Sequencing targeted expressed TCRB transcripts, as all isolated RNA had been reverse transcribed. Assay: immunoSEQ multiplex PCR; the TCRdb copy retains only in-frame clones and omits some. The data hold hundreds of thousands of clones, with more than 12% observed a single time. This clone was seen a few times. Its target is not known. The clonotype comes from a man between 18 and 35 years old with type 1 diabetes. The sample consisted of naive CD4+ T cells from blood. This sequence joins TRBV15 and TRBJ2-7, with 8 bases lining up with TRBD1. The CDR3 coding sequence is TGTGCCACCAGCAGACAGGGGGCTATCTACGAGCAGTACTTC. This translates into CATSRQGAIYEQYF.